Following are 27 T cell receptor beta chains from one sample sequenced in a study of T cells in Graves' hyperthyroidism and ophthalmopathy. Amplification targeted TCR beta CDR3 regions from RNA transcripts. Primed by the HTBI set, a first-round RT-PCR was run on the TCR CDR3. MiXCR, applied by TCRdb to the multiplex PCR reads, yields one record per CDR3 protein. Seen here are about 350,000 distinct CDR3 sequences, 15% to 20% observed once, and the top ten hold roughly a sixth. The sample taken for sequencing was blood. The receptors derive from a woman aged 40 to 50 with Graves' ophthalmopathy.

This clonotype was picked up many times. The chain combines TRBV28 with TRBJ2-7; 7 nucleotides agree with TRBD1. Trimming cost V 7 bases and J 4 bases; bases outside gene matches: 10. The CDR3 runs to 14 residues. Germline CDR1 reads MDHEN; CDR2 reads SYDVKM. The CDR3 is CASTDRESIYEQYF. The CDR3 DNA is TGTGCCAGCACCGACAGGGAATCCATTTACGAGCAGTACTTC.

Concerning this clonotype itself: This could be a read error, since a much larger clone is one nucleotide away. V gene TRBV7-2 combines with J gene TRBJ1-1, with D maybe TRBD1 (5 bases). The germline CDR1 and CDR2 sequences are SGHTA and FQGNSA. With 4 bases removed from V and 11 bases from J, the gap between germline ends came to 17 bases. This CDR3 is 13 amino acids long. CDR3 sequence: CASSSVGREMAFF. CDR3 nucleotide sequence: TGTGCCAGCAGCTCCGTCGGCAGGGAGATGGCTTTCTTT. The full variable domain, with the rest looked up from reference TRBV7-2 and TRBJ1-1, is GAGVSQSPSNKVTEKGKDVELRCDPISGHTALYWYRQSLGQGLEFLIYFQGNSAPDKSGLPSDRFSAERTGGSVSTLTIQRTQQEDSAVYLCASSSVGREMAFFGQGTRLTVV.

This clonotype was recorded a few times. A read error may be the cause here, since a much bigger clone is one base away. This rearrangement joins TRBV30 to TRBJ2-5; 7 nucleotides align to TRBD1. The CDR3 is 15 amino acids. Germline-derived CDR1 and CDR2 are GTSNPN and SVGIG (reference sequence). The CDR3 DNA is TGTGCCTGGAGTCCTAAGGGGACAGCGCAAGAGACCAAGTACTTC. Its protein is CAWSPKGTAQETKYF.

At least ten counts were recorded for this clonotype. The V call is TRBV2, the J call TRBJ2-7, with D maybe TRBD2 (6 bases). Trimming stripped 10 bases from V and 2 bases from J, with 15 bases between. This CDR3 comprises 13 residues. From germline, CDR1 is SNHLY and CDR2 FYNNEI. Here the CDR3 DNA reads TGTGCCAATGGCCGGGAGAGGGCCTACGAGCAGTACTTC. Protein: CANGRERAYEQYF.

The chain employs TRBV6-2 or TRBV6-3 and TRBJ2-7, with 9 bases identical to TRBD2. Germline CDR1 MNHEY, CDR2 SVGEGT. The V and J ends lost 6 bases and 0 bases, in that order; junction bases with no gene match: 12. The CDR3 consists of 17 residues. CDR3 protein: CASRRGSSGVPSYEQYF. The CDR3 DNA is TGTGCCAGCAGACGTGGTTCTAGCGGGGTTCCCTCCTACGAGCAGTACTTC.

This clonotype was counted at least ten times. This chain uses TRBV28 with TRBJ1-5; maybe TRBD1 (6 bases). Germline V gives CDR1 MDHEN, CDR2 SYDVKM. This CDR3 comprises 14 residues. Trimming cost V 6 bases and J 4 bases, with 13 bases left between them. CDR3 sequence: CASRDSGTNQPQHF. CDR3 sequence (DNA): TGTGCCAGCAGGGATTCCGGGACAAATCAGCCCCAGCATTTT. Supplemented by reference TRBV28 and TRBJ1-5, the full variable domain reads DVKVTQSSRYLVKRTGEKVFLECVQDMDHENMFWYRQDPGLGLRLIYFSYDVKMKEKGDIPEGYSVSREKKERFSLILESASTNQTSMYLCASRDSGTNQPQHFGDGTRLSIL.

The table lists this clonotype with many counts. The chain is built from TRBV11-3 and TRBJ1-1; D is undetermined. This CDR3 comprises 18 residues. CDR1 and CDR2 from the germline V gene are SGHNT and YENEEA. V lost 2 bases, J lost 1 base, and 20 bases lay in between. The DNA of the CDR3 is TGTGCCAGCAGCTTAAGGCAAATTCGTGAACGAACGAACACTGAAGCTTTCTTT. This encodes CASSLRQIRERTNTEAFF.

At least ten counts were recorded for this clonotype. The chain recombines TRBV2 with TRBJ2-2, with D uncertain. V lost 4 bases, J lost 5 bases, and 8 bases lay in between. The length of the CDR3 is 13 residues. Germline V gene data show CDR1 as SNHLY and CDR2 as FYNNEI. The CDR3 sequence is CASSVDFTGELFF. Here the CDR3 DNA reads TGTGCCAGCAGTGTTGACTTTACCGGGGAGCTGTTTTTT.

This clonotype has at least ten counts. This sequence joins TRBV12-3 or TRBV12-4 and TRBJ2-7; D remains ambiguous. The CDR3 sequence is 13 residues long. V lost 3 bases and J lost 3, with 9 bases in between. The CDR3 bases are TGTGCCAGCAGTTTCATTTCGGGCTACGAGCAGTACTTC. Translation gives CASSFISGYEQYF.

At least ten counts were recorded for this clonotype. The chain employs TRBV30 and TRBJ2-2; D possibly uses TRBD1 or TRBD2 (5 bases each). The CDR3 covers 18 residues. Trimming shortened V by 0 bases and J by 2 bases, and 19 bases separated the two germline ends. CDR1 is GTSNPN, CDR2 SVGIG, per germline (reference sequence). The CDR3 protein is CAWSVRLGPTGNTGELFF. The CDR3 DNA reads TGTGCCTGGAGTGTACGGTTGGGACCGACTGGAAACACCGGGGAGCTGTTTTTT. Full variable domain (missing parts from reference TRBV30 and TRBJ2-2): SQTIHQWPATLVQPVGSPLSLECTVEGTSNPNLYWYRQAAGRGLQLLFYSVGIGQISSEVPQNLSASRPQDRQFILSSKKLLLSDSGFYLCAWSVRLGPTGNTGELFFGEGSRLTVL.

This clonotype was picked up a small number of times. The gene calls are TRBV3-1 and TRBJ1-1; D gene uncertain. Per the germline V gene, CDR1 is LGHDT and CDR2 is YNNKEL (reference sequence). This CDR3 region has 14 residues. V gave up 6 bases and J gave up 4 bases, with 15 bases separating them. This CDR3 is CASSHGSVGTEAFF. In DNA, the CDR3 is TGTGCCAGCAGTCATGGGAGCGTCGGCACTGAAGCTTTCTTT.

In its sample, this clonotype was seen many times. This sequence joins TRBV29-1 and TRBJ2-7; either TRBD1 or TRBD2 may supply D (6 bases each). CDR1 and CDR2 from the germline V gene are SQVTM and ANQGSEA. The CDR3 is made up of 13 amino acids. V was pared by 6 bases and J by 5 bases, with 17 bases between. The CDR3 DNA sequence: TGCAGCGTGGTAGGGGGGACCTTTAACGAGCAGTACTTC. Its translation: CSVVGGTFNEQYF.

This clonotype has a count of ten or more. V is TRBV9 and J is TRBJ1-1; the D is unclear. Per the germline V gene, CDR1 is SGDLS and CDR2 is YYNGEE. The V end lost 3 bases, the J end lost 6 bases, and 12 bases lay between the germline ends. CDR3 length equals 13 residues. CDR3 sequence reads: CASSGKGQPEAFF. CDR3 coding DNA: TGTGCCAGCAGCGGAAAGGGTCAACCTGAAGCTTTCTTT. Combining the CDR3 with reference TRBV9 and TRBJ1-1 gives the whole variable domain DSGVTQTPKHLITATGQRVTLRCSPRSGDLSVYWYQQSLDQGLQFLIQYYNGEERAKGNILERFSAQQFPDLHSELNLSSLELGDSALYFCASSGKGQPEAFFGQGTRLTVV.

The chain is built from TRBV12-5 and TRBJ2-4; D possibly corresponds to TRBD1 (6 bases). V lost 6 bases and J 8 bases, leaving 20 bases between the germline ends. Germline assignment: CDR1 LGHNT and CDR2 FRNRAP. This CDR3 is 15 amino acids long. The chain's CDR3 is CASGGPDRPEDIQYF. The CDR3 coding sequence is TGTGCTAGTGGCGGACCTGACAGGCCTGAGGACATTCAGTACTTC.

This clonotype has at least ten counts. The V gene is TRBV13, the J gene TRBJ1-1; 7 positions match TRBD1. The germline gives CDR1 PRHDT, CDR2 FYEKMQ (reference sequence). This CDR3 has 16 residues. V was pared by 6 bases and J by 2 bases, with 12 bases of the junction left unmatched. The CDR3, as DNA: TGTGCCAGCAGGCTACCTAACAGGGGCGTTAACACTGAAGCTTTCTTT. It yields the protein CASRLPNRGVNTEAFF.

This clonotype was picked up many times. The chain couples TRBV20-1 to TRBJ2-7; either TRBD1 or TRBD2 may supply D (6 bases each). Between the trimmed V and J ends, which lost 4 bases and 6 bases, there was a span of 10 bases. CDR3 length: 11 residues. Germline values: CDR1 DFQATT, CDR2 SNEGSKA (reference sequence). The CDR3: CSAIGGREQYF. Written as DNA, the CDR3 is TGCAGTGCTATTGGGGGGCGCGAGCAGTACTTC.

This clonotype has at least ten counts. This chain uses TRBV18 with TRBJ1-2, with D unclear. This CDR3 region has 14 residues. Germline CDR1 and CDR2: KGHSH and LQKENI. V gave up 5 bases and J gave up 10 bases, with 20 bases separating them. The CDR3 region has the DNA TGTGCCAGCTCAAGACCGGAATTGTCCTGGGACTACACCTTC. Its protein product is CASSRPELSWDYTF.

V usage is TRBV12-3 or TRBV12-4 and J usage is TRBJ2-7, with TRBD1 matching over 8 bases. Trimming cost V 5 bases and J 5 bases; bases outside gene matches: 8. The CDR3 runs to 14 residues. Written as DNA, the CDR3 is TGTGCCAGCAGTAAGAGACAGGGGAGCGACGAGCAGTACTTC. It yields the protein CASSKRQGSDEQYF.

This clonotype was picked up many times. The chain uses TRBV5-1 and TRBJ2-7; TRBD1 aligns across 8 bases. Germline V gives CDR1 SGHRS, CDR2 YFSETQ. The CDR3 is made up of 15 amino acids. The trim removed 5 bases at V and 0 bases at J, leaving 7 bases unmatched. In DNA form, the CDR3 reads TGCGCCAGCAGACTGAGGACAGGGAGCTCCTACGAGCAGTACTTC. It encodes CASRLRTGSSYEQYF.

The table lists this clonotype with many counts. J is TRBJ2-7 and V is TRBV7-9; 8 bases match TRBD2. Looked up from germline, CDR1 is SEHNR and CDR2 is FQNEAQ (reference sequence). This CDR3 contains 15 residues. The junction had 3 bases not matched to a gene; V was cut back by 0 bases and J by 2 bases. CDR3 region: CASSLATSDTYEQYF. The CDR3 coding sequence is TGTGCCAGCAGCTTAGCGACTAGCGATACCTACGAGCAGTACTTC.

Comment on this clonotype: A read error is possible here, since a much larger clone lies one base away. In this CDR3 the conserved last residue, phenylalanine or tryptophan, is missing, so a read error is likely. The gene calls are TRBV9 and TRBJ2-3; D might be TRBD2 (6 bases). This CDR3 contains 14 residues. Germline loops: CDR1 SGDLS, CDR2 YYNGEE. Between the trimmed V and J ends, which lost 3 bases and 6 bases, there was a span of 14 bases. CDR3 sequence: CASSGLTSHDTQYL. In DNA, the CDR3 is TGTGCCAGCAGCGGGTTAACTAGCCACGATACGCAGTATTTG.

The chain carries TRBV12-3 or TRBV12-4 and TRBJ1-2, with D possibly matching TRBD1 (5 bases). This CDR3 contains 12 residues. V was cut by 3 bases and J by 10 bases, with 12 bases left in between. CDR3 bases: TGTGCCAGCAGTTTGGCAGGGAAGGACTACACCTTC. Protein sequence: CASSLAGKDYTF.

V and J are TRBV6-1 and TRBJ1-1; TRBD1 agrees at 9 bases. The germline CDR1 and CDR2 sequences are MNHNS and SASEGT. The CDR3 totals 15 residues. Losses at the gene ends were 7 bases for V and 0 bases for J; bases not matched to a gene: 6. The CDR3 DNA reads TGTGCCAGCACGGGACAGGGAATTATGAACACTGAAGCTTTCTTT. Protein sequence: CASTGQGIMNTEAFF.

This clonotype was detected ten times or more. V gene TRBV6-1 combines with J gene TRBJ1-2; D may be TRBD1 (5 bases). The V end was cut by 1 base, the J end by 2 bases, with 11 bases between. The CDR3 totals 15 residues. The germline gives CDR1 MNHNS, CDR2 SASEGT. In DNA, the CDR3 is TGTGCCAGCAGTGAAGTATTGGGGCAGAACTATGGCTACACCTTC. Translated: CASSEVLGQNYGYTF.

As concerns this clonotype: Possible read error: a much larger clone is one base away. This chain links TRBV3-1 with TRBJ1-1, with a weak D call TRBD1 (5 bases). The CDR3 consists of 17 residues. In germline, CDR1 is LGHDT, CDR2 YNNKEL (reference sequence). The CDR3 nucleotides are TGTGCCAGCATCCAAGACCCCGGCCAGGGACCGAACACTGAAGCTTTCTTT. This encodes CASIQDPGQGPNTEAFF.

This clonotype was seen many times. This chain connects TRBV4-1 to TRBJ2-7, with D possibly TRBD2 on 6 matching bases. V dropped 1 base and J dropped 13 bases, with 17 bases sitting between them. The CDR3 sequence is 13 residues long. Germline lookup yields CDR1 MGHRA and CDR2 YSYEKL. CDR3 amino acids: CASSQVNSGPFYF. In DNA form, the CDR3 reads TGCGCCAGCAGCCAAGTTAATAGCGGCCCATTTTACTTC.

This clonotype was seen at least ten times. The chain recombines TRBV12-3 or TRBV12-4 with TRBJ2-7; D could derive from TRBD1 or TRBD2 (5 bases each). With 3 bases removed from V and 6 bases from J, the gap between germline ends came to 12 bases. The CDR3 runs 13 residues. DNA for the CDR3: TGTGCCAGCAGTTTGAGGGACGGTGGCGAGCAGTACTTC. Its translation is CASSLRDGGEQYF.